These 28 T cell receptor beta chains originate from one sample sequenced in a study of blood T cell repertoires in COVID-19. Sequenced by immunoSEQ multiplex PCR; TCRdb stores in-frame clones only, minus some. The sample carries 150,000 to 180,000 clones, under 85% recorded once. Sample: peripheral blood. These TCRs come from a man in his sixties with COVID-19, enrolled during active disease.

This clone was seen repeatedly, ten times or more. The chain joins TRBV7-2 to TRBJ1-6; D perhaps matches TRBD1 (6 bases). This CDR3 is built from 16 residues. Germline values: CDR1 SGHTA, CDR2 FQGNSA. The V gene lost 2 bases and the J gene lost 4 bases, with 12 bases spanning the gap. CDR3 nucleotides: TGTGCCAGCAGCTTAAGGACAGTCAGTTATAATTCACCCCTCCACTTT. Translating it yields CASSLRTVSYNSPLHF.

In nucleotides, the CDR3 is TGTGCCAGTAAGACAGGGGGTCAGCCCCAGCATTTT. Amino acid sequence: CASKTGGQPQHF. The chain carries TRBV19 and TRBJ1-5, with 9 bases matching TRBD1. J was trimmed by 6 bases and V by 7 bases; bases with no gene match: 1. Germline CDR1 reads LNHDA; CDR2 reads SQIVND (reference sequence). This CDR3 comprises 12 residues.

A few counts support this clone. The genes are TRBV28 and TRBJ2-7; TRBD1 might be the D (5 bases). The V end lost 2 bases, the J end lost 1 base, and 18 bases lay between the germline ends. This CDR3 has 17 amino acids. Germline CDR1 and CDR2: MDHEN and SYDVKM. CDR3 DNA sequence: TGTGCCAGCAGTTTAGATCTCGAGACAGAAACTTCCTACGAGCAGTACTTC. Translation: CASSLDLETETSYEQYF. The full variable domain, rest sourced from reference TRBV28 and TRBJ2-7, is DVKVTQSSRYLVKRTGEKVFLECVQDMDHENMFWYRQDPGLGLRLIYFSYDVKMKEKGDIPEGYSVSREKKERFSLILESASTNQTSMYLCASSLDLETETSYEQYFGPGTRLTVT.

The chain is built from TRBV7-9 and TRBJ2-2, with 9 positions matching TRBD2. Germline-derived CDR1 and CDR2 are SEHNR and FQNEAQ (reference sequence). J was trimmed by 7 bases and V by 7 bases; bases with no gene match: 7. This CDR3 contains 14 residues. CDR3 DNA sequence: TGTGCCAGCAAGCCTAGCGGGGATGGCGGGGAGCTGTTTTTT. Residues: CASKPSGDGGELFF.

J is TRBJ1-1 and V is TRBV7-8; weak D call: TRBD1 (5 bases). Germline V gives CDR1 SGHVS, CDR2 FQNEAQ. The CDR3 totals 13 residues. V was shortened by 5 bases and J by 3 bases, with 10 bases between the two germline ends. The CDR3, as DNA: TGTGCCAGCAGCCGCAGGGCGGACACTGAAGCTTTCTTT. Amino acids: CASSRRADTEAFF.

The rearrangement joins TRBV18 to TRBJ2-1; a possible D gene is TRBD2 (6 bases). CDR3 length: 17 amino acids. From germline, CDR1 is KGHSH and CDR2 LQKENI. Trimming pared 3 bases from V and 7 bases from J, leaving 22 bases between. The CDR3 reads CASSPASRGTGRNEQFF. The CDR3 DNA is TGTGCCAGCTCACCCGCCTCACGCGGAACGGGGAGGAATGAGCAGTTCTTC.

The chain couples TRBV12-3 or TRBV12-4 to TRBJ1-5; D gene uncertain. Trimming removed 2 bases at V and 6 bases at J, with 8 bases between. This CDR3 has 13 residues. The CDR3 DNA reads TGTGCCAGCAGTTTACAAGGAGTTCAGCCCCAGCATTTT. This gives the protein CASSLQGVQPQHF.

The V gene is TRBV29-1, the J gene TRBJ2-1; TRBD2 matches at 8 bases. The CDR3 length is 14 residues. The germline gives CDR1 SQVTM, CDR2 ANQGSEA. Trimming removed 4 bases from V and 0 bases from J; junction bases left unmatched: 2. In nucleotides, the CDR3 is TGCAGCGTTGCCGGGACTAGCTCCTACAATGAGCAGTTCTTC. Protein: CSVAGTSSYNEQFF.

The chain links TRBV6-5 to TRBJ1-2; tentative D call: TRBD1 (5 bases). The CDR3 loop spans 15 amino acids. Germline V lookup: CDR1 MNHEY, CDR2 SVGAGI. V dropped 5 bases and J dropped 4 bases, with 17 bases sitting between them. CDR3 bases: TGTGCCAGCAGTCAGAGAGGAGGGGATTCCTATGGCTACACCTTC. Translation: CASSQRGGDSYGYTF.

CDR3 amino acids: CASKTELFSYEQYF. CDR3 sequence (DNA): TGTGCCAGCAAAACGGAGCTGTTCTCCTACGAGCAGTACTTC. The chain recombines TRBV6-5 with TRBJ2-7, with D hard to call. CDR3 length: 14 residues. Trimming removed 7 bases at V and 0 bases at J, with 13 bases between. Germline values: CDR1 MNHEY, CDR2 SVGAGI.

The CDR3 nucleotides are TGTGCCAGCAGCACGACAGGCAGCCAGAGCGGCTACACCTTC. Translation gives CASSTTGSQSGYTF. J is TRBJ1-2 and V is TRBV7-2; D perhaps matches TRBD1 (6 bases). CDR1 is SGHTA and CDR2 is FQGNSA in the germline V gene. The CDR3 extends over 14 amino acids. The V end was cut by 5 bases, the J end by 8 bases, with 18 bases between. The complete variable domain, with remaining parts taken from reference TRBV7-2 and TRBJ1-2, reads GAGVSQSPSNKVTEKGKDVELRCDPISGHTALYWYRQSLGQGLEFLIYFQGNSAPDKSGLPSDRFSAERTGGSVSTLTIQRTQQEDSAVYLCASSTTGSQSGYTFGSGTRLTVV.

Here the CDR3 reads CAAGRTNGGTQYF. CDR3 DNA: TGTGCCGCTGGCAGGACGAATGGAGGAACCCAGTACTTC. This sequence joins TRBV6-5 and TRBJ2-5, with D perhaps matching TRBD2 (5 bases). Trimming shortened V by 11 bases and J by 8 bases, and 21 bases separated the two germline ends. The CDR3 is 13 residues long. CDR1 and CDR2 from the germline V gene are MNHEY and SVGAGI.

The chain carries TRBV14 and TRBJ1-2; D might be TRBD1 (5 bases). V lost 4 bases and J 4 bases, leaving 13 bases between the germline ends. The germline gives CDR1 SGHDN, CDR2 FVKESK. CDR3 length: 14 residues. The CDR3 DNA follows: TGTGCCAGCAGCCCAGAGGACACGATCTATGGCTACACCTTC. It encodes CASSPEDTIYGYTF.

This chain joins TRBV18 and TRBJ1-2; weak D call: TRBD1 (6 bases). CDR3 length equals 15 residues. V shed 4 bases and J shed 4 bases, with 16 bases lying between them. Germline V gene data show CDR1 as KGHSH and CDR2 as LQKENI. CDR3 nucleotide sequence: TGTGCCAGCTCACAGCCCGGGGGGCTGGGCTATGGCTACACCTTC. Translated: CASSQPGGLGYGYTF.

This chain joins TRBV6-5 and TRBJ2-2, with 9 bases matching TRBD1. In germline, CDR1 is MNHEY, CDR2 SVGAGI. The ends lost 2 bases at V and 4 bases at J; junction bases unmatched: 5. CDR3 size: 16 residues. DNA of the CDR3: TGTGCCAGCAGTTACATAGGACAGGGGTTCACCGGGGAGCTGTTTTTT. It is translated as CASSYIGQGFTGELFF.

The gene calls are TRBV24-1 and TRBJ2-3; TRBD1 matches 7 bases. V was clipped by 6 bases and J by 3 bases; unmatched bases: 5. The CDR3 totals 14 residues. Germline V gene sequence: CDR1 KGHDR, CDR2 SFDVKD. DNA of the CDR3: TGTGCCACCAGTAGAGCAGGGGGTACAGATACGCAGTATTTT. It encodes CATSRAGGTDTQYF.

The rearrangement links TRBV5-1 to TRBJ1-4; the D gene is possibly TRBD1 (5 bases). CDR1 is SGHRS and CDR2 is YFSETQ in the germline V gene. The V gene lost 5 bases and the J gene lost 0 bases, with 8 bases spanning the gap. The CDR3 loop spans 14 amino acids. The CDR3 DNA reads TGCGCCAGCAGTGGGGCCGCAACTAATGAAAAACTGTTTTTT. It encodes CASSGAATNEKLFF.

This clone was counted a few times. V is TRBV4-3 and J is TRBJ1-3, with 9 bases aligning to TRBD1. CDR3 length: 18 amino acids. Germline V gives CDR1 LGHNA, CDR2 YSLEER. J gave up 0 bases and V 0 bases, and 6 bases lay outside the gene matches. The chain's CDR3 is CASSQDHGTGNSGNTIYF. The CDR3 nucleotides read TGCGCCAGCAGCCAAGATCATGGGACAGGGAACTCTGGAAACACCATATATTTT.

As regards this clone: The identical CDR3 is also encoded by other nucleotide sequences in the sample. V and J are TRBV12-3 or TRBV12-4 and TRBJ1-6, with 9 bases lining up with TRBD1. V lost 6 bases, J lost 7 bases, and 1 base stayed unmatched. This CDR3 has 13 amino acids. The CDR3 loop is CASRQGANSPLHF. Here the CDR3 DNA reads TGTGCCAGCAGACAGGGGGCAAATTCACCCCTCCACTTT.

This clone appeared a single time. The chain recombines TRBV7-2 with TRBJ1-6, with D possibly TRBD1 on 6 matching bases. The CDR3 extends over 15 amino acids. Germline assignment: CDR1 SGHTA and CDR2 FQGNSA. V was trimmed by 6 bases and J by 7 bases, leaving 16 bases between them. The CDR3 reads CASSFTTGSNSPLHF. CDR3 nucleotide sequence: TGTGCCAGCAGTTTTACGACAGGATCCAATTCACCCCTCCACTTT.

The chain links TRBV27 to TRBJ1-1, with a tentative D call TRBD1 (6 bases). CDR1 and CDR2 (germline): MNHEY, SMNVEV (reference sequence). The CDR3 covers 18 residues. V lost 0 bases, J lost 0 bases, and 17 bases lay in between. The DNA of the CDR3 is TGTGCCAGCAGTTTATCGAACCGCTTACGGGACATGAACACTGAAGCTTTCTTT. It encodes CASSLSNRLRDMNTEAFF.

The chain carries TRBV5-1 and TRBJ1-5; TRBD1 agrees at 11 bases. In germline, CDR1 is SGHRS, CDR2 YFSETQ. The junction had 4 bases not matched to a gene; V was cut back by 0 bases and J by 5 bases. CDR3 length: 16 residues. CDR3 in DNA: TGCGCCAGCAGCTTGGCCGGGACAGGGGGAGATCAGCCCCAGCATTTT. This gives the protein CASSLAGTGGDQPQHF.

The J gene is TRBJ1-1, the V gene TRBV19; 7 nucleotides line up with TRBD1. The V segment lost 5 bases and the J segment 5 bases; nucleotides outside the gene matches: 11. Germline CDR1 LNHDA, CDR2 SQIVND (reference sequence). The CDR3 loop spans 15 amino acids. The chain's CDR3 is CASSFDRESRTEAFF. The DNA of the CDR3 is TGTGCCAGTAGTTTTGACAGGGAGTCGAGGACTGAAGCTTTCTTT.

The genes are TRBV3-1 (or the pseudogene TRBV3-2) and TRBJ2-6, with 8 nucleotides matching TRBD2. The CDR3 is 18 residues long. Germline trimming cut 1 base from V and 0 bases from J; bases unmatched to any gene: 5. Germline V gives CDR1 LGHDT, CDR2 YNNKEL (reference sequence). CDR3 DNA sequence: TGTGCCAGCAGCCAAGGGTTAGCGGGGAACTCTGGGGCCAACGTCCTGACTTTC. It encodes CASSQGLAGNSGANVLTF.

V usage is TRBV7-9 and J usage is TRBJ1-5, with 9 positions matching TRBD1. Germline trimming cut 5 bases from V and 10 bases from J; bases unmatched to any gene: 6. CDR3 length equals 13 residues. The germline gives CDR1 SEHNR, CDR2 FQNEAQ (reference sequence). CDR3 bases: TGTGCCAGCAGCCCACTGGGACAGGGACCCCAGCATTTT. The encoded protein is CASSPLGQGPQHF.

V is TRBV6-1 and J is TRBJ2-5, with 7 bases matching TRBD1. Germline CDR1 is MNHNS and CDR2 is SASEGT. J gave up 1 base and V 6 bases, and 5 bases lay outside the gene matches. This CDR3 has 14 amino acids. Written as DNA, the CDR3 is TGTGCCAGCAGCCAGAGGGGGCCCCAAGAGACCCAGTACTTC. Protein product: CASSQRGPQETQYF.

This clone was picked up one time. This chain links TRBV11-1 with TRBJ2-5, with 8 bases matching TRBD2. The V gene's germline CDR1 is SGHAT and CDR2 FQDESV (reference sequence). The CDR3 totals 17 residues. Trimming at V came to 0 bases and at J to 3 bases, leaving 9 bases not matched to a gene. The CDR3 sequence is CASSLAPPTSGEETQYF. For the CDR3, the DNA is TGTGCCAGCAGCTTAGCGCCCCCAACTAGCGGAGAAGAGACCCAGTACTTC.

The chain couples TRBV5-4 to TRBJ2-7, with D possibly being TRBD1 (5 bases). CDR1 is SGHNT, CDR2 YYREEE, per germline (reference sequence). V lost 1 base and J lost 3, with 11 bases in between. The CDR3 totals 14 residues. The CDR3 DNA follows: TGTGCCAGCAGCTTGAAGGGGTATATCTACGAGCAGTACTTC. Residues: CASSLKGYIYEQYF.